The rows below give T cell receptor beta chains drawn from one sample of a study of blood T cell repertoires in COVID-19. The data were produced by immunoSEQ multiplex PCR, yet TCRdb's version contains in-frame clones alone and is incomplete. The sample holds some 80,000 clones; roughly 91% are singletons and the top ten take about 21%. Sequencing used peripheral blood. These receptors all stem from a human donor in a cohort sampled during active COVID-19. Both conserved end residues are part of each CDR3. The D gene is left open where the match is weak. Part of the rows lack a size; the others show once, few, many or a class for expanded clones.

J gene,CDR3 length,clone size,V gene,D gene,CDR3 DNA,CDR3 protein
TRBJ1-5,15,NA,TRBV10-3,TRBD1,TGTGCCATCAGTGAGTCCGGACAGGGAAAACAGCCCCAGCATTTT,CAISESGQGKQPQHF
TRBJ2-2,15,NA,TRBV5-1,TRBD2,TGCGCCAGCAGCATGAGCGGGAGTCTAGGCGGGGAGCTGTTTTTT,CASSMSGSLGGELFF
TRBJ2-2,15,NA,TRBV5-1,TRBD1,TGCGCCAGCAGCTTGAGACAGGGGGCTGGCGGGGAGCTGTTTTTT,CASSLRQGAGGELFF
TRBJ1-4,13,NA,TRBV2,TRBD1,TGTGCCAGCAGTGGACAGGGAGGAGGAAAACTGTTTTTT,CASSGQGGGKLFF
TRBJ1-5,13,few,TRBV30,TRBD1,TGTGCCTGGGCCCCAGGGGGCCGCCAGCCCCAGCATTTT,CAWAPGGRQPQHF
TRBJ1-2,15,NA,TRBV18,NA,TGTGCCAGCTCACCATTAAGGGATGGGGCCTATGGCTACACCTTC,CASSPLRDGAYGYTF
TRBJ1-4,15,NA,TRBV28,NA,TGTGCCAGCAGTTTAAGGGCAGGGGCTGGGGAAAAACTGTTTTTT,CASSLRAGAGEKLFF
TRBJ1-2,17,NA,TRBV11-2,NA,TGTGCCAGCAGCCAGCTCCGGGACAAGAGAACTAACTATGGCTACACCTTC,CASSQLRDKRTNYGYTF
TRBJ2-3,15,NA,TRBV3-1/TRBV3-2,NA,TGTGCCAGCAGCCAAGTACGCTATAGCACAGATACGCAGTATTTT,CASSQVRYSTDTQYF
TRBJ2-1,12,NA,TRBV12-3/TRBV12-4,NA,TGTGCCAGCAGTTTACAGGTGACAGTCCATTTCTTC,CASSLQVTVHFF
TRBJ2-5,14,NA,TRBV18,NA,TGTGCCAGCTCACCCGGAATCGGAGAAGAGACCCAGTACTTC,CASSPGIGEETQYF
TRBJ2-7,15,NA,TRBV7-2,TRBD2,TGTGCCAGCAGCCCTACGGGGGGACTACAGTACGAGCAGTACTTC,CASSPTGGLQYEQYF
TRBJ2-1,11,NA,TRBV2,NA,TGTGCCAGCAGTGAGAGCGATGAGCAGTTCTTC,CASSESDEQFF